This T cell receptor (beta chain) was sequenced in a study of blood T cell repertoires in COVID-19. Study in general: The origin of the acute and convalescent COVID-19 samples was the United States, Italy and Spain. In each case, the material was cDNA or gDNA derived from T cells, B-cell-depleted T cells, or PBMCs.

One Seattle source followed patients from active infection through their disease course. In the authors' workflow: Researchers report that nucleated cell counts were estimated from reference gene primer amplification. TCRdb keeps only in-frame clones here, not all; method: immunoSEQ multiplex PCR. V and J calls and clone size follow that table, whereas D and trimming were derived from the DNA. The data show about 230,000 clones, more than 75% seen once. Losses at the gene ends were 6 bases for V and 3 bases for J; bases not matched to a gene: 7. Per the germline V gene, CDR1 is MNHNY and CDR2 is SVGAGI (reference sequence). This CDR3 region has 15 residues.

The source is a man between 50 and 59 years old with COVID-19, enrolled during active disease. The sample consisted of peripheral blood. The chain carries TRBV6-6 and TRBJ1-2, with TRBD1 matching 10 bases. CDR3 amino acids: CASRASTGGHYGYTF. DNA of the CDR3: TGTGCCAGCAGGGCCTCGACAGGGGGCCACTATGGCTACACCTTC.